This record concerns one T cell receptor beta chain sequence. Antigen specificity is unknown. The record originates from a study of T cell responses to AZD1222 COVID-19 vaccine. Findings of the study overall: Vaccination with two AZD1222 doses was followed by a rise in Spike-specific TCR breadth and depth. After the peak T cell response, and only then, were repertoires sampled. Females made up more of the donors, who were largely white British, and clonal diversity may have come out too low. Baseline testing showed seropositivity in only five to seven AZD1222 recipients.

CDR3 size: 15 residues. Looked up from germline, CDR1 is MNHEY and CDR2 is SMNVEV (reference sequence). V lost 6 bases to trimming and J lost 2 bases; unmatched junction nucleotides: 6. Some clones are missing from TCRdb's copy, which holds only in-frame ones; the method was immunoSEQ multiplex PCR. The table shows 90,000 or so clones, with about nine tenths occurring only once. The sequencing here drew on peripheral blood, taken on day 0 of AZD1222 vaccination. This chain uses TRBV27 with TRBJ1-2, with 10 bases that match TRBD1. This clonotype originated in an adult in good health. Written as DNA, the CDR3 is TGTGCCAGCAGCTCCCCGGGACAGGGGAACTATGGCTACACCTTC. It yields the protein CASSSPGQGNYGYTF.